The rows below give T cell receptor beta chains drawn from one sample of a study of vaccination and CD4 T cells after COVID-19. Antigen specificity for these receptors is unknown. Each CDR3 protein is one row after TCRdb ran MiXCR on the PCR reads. The data hold more than 10,000 distinct CDR3 sequences, with more than 55% observed a single time. Sequenced material: CD4+ T cells from blood, cultured in vitro. The receptors come from a human donor who had recovered from COVID-19. Each CDR3 is given with its conserved first and last residue. The order of the fields is CDR3 length, D gene, V gene, CDR3 protein. D genes are given only for firm matches.

12 - TRBV2 CASRGGTYEQYF
14 TRBD1 TRBV7-2 CASRRTGDSNEQFF
14 - TRBV19 CASSIALDEETQYF
12 - TRBV7-8 CASSQPSYEQYF
15 - TRBV6-5 CASSYGGGLGETQYF
13 - TRBV5-4 CASSSQLQETQYF
13 - TRBV28 CASNRVNNQPQHF
15 TRBD2 TRBV27 CASSPLAGVLETQYF
18 TRBD2 TRBV30 CAWSVRTSGYSSYNEQFF
15 TRBD2 TRBV24-1 CATSGGGGDTGELFF
13 - TRBV10-3 CAISENGNYGYTF
14 TRBD1 TRBV20-1 CSARDRGQLYEQYF
15 - TRBV15 CATSRVPFMGTEAFF
15 - TRBV27 CASSLFDRLNSPLHF
12 - TRBV19 CASSIQVQPQHF
13 TRBD1 TRBV20-1 CSAPDRGTDTQYF
15 TRBD1 TRBV7-6 CASAGQAHYQETQYF
14 - TRBV6-1 CASQIQRTQETQYF
15 - TRBV10-3 CAISGTGNKDYGYTF
16 TRBD1 TRBV5-4 CASSHQTGANTGELFF
18 - TRBV20-1 CSARPPMGGYMGNQPQHF
15 TRBD1 TRBV20-1 CSAGGTGGFLDGYTF
17 - TRBV2 CASSESFWVRRDQPQHF
16 TRBD2 TRBV7-2 CVSSLGLAGGTGELFF
13 - TRBV20-1 CSASGGTNTEAFF
15 - TRBV6-2/TRBV6-3 CASTLGLEGSSQQFF
13 - TRBV7-6 CASSALSTDTQYF
13 - TRBV27 CASWSWSGTEAFF
12 TRBD2 TRBV20-1 CSGASGNDEQYF
11 - TRBV7-2 CASSRSNEQFF
12 - TRBV28 CASSAASYEQYF
17 - TRBV7-2 CASRSPGAGESSGELFF
14 - TRBV2 CASSEFLGPVEQFF
13 - TRBV30 CAWSPRANYGYTF
13 - TRBV7-2 CASSLDLRPEAFF
14 - TRBV6-1 CASSEASMNTEAFF
16 - TRBV20-1 CSAVAQGRSWDQPQHF
14 - TRBV7-2 CASSLGRGAYEQYF
14 TRBD2 TRBV20-1 CSASRLAGVETQYF
16 - TRBV30 CAWKTSSSSYNSPLHF
11 - TRBV6-1 CASSINQPQHF
14 TRBD2 TRBV7-6 CASSASGDTGELFF